This passage covers 25 T cell receptor beta chains from one sample sequenced in a study of cytomegalovirus exposure and HLA in healthy donors. PCR primers comprised 60 Vbeta and 13 Jbeta primers. Measured with immunoSEQ multiplex PCR; TCRdb has only the in-frame clones, and not every one. The data show under 200,000 clones, over 80% seen once. The sample taken for sequencing was PBMCs. The receptors derive from a woman aged 45 to 65 in good health and CMV-seropositive.

V gene TRBV21-1 combines with J gene TRBJ2-7; the table gives TRBD1 as D, unverified against the DNA. TRBV21-1 is noted as a pseudogene. The CDR3 is 19 residues long. As DNA, the CDR3 is TGTGCCAGCAGCAATGGCGAGCGGTTAGGGACAGGGGACAGCTACGAGCAGTACTTC. Translation gives CASSNGERLGTGDSYEQYF.

This clone was counted a few times. CDR3: CASSLDRTPHGYTF. Written as DNA, the CDR3 is TGCGCCAGCAGCTTGGACAGGACCCCCCATGGCTACACCTTC. The chain employs TRBV5-1 and TRBJ1-2, with D possibly TRBD1 on 5 matching bases. The CDR3 has 14 amino acids. From germline, CDR1 is SGHRS and CDR2 YFSETQ. Trimming removed 0 bases at V and 6 bases at J, with 12 bases between.

This chain links TRBV28 with TRBJ1-4, with D possibly being TRBD1 (5 bases). Germline V gene data show CDR1 as MDHEN and CDR2 as SYDVKM. Trimming took off 6 bases at V and 8 bases at J, with 13 bases between the two ends. The CDR3 consists of 13 residues. Written as DNA, the CDR3 is TGTGCCAGCAGCCTAGGACACTGGGAAAAACTGTTTTTT. It specifies CASSLGHWEKLFF.

This clone was seen more than once but under ten times. V and J are TRBV5-1 and TRBJ1-2; 8 nucleotides match TRBD1. Germline V gene lookup returns CDR1 SGHRS and CDR2 YFSETQ. Trimming at V came to 4 bases and at J to 4 bases, leaving 9 bases not matched to a gene. The CDR3 runs 15 residues. The CDR3 spells CASSATGDASYGYTF. The CDR3 nucleotides are TGCGCCAGCAGCGCGACAGGGGACGCTAGCTATGGCTACACCTTC.

This clone was recorded a few times. V usage is TRBV19 and J usage is TRBJ2-7, with 9 positions matching TRBD1. Germline CDR1 reads LNHDA; CDR2 reads SQIVND (reference sequence). This CDR3 has 15 residues. The junction had 3 bases not matched to a gene; V was cut back by 3 bases and J by 0 bases. CDR3 residues: CASSITGGASYEQYF. In DNA form, the CDR3 reads TGTGCCAGTAGTATTACAGGGGGCGCCTCCTACGAGCAGTACTTC.

This rearrangement joins TRBV18 to TRBJ2-7; no reliable D call. The CDR3 extends over 14 amino acids. The ends were cut back, 2 bases at V and 2 bases at J, with 10 bases in the middle. Germline V gene data show CDR1 as KGHSH and CDR2 as LQKENI. CDR3 sequence: CASSPGQATYEQYF. CDR3 coding DNA: TGTGCCAGCTCACCAGGTCAGGCGACCTACGAGCAGTACTTC.

The CDR3 loop reads CASSLVGASTDTQYF. CDR3 in DNA: TGTGCCAGCAGCTTGGTGGGGGCTAGCACAGATACGCAGTATTTT. The chain has TRBV5-8 and TRBJ2-3, with D perhaps matching TRBD1 (6 bases). Trimming cost V 0 bases and J 0 bases, with 8 bases left between them. CDR3 size: 15 residues. Germline assignment: CDR1 SGHTS and CDR2 YDEGEE.

The chain employs TRBV25-1 and TRBJ1-6, with 7 bases fitting TRBD1. Unmatched junction bases numbered 6, after V lost 6 bases and J lost 10 bases. The CDR3 has 13 amino acids. The germline gives CDR1 MGHDK, CDR2 SYGVNS. The DNA for the CDR3 is TGTGCCAGCAGGGAGACAGGGAACTCACCCCTCCACTTT. Its protein is CASRETGNSPLHF.

The chain links TRBV6-6 to TRBJ1-6, with 7 bases matching TRBD1. The ends lost 6 bases at V and 2 bases at J; junction bases unmatched: 7. The V gene's germline CDR1 is MNHNY and CDR2 SVGAGI (reference sequence). This CDR3 comprises 16 residues. CDR3 loop: CASRPTGAAYNSPLHF. The CDR3 bases are TGTGCCAGCAGACCCACAGGGGCGGCCTATAATTCACCCCTCCACTTT.

This clone was picked up one time. CDR3: CASSLLNQPQHF. Written as DNA, the CDR3 is TGTGCCAGTTCTTTACTGAATCAGCCCCAGCATTTT. This rearrangement joins TRBV27 to TRBJ1-5; D unresolved. CDR1 is MNHEY, CDR2 SMNVEV, per germline (reference sequence). This CDR3 contains 12 residues. V was shortened by 9 bases and J by 4 bases, with 10 bases between the two germline ends.

V is TRBV4-2 and J is TRBJ2-2; D is unclear. The CDR3 has 14 amino acids. Germline CDR1 reads LGHNA; CDR2 reads YNFKEQ. V was clipped by 0 bases and J by 7 bases, with 9 bases between them. The CDR3 loop reads CASSQDRRNGELFF. CDR3 DNA: TGTGCCAGCAGCCAAGATAGGAGAAACGGGGAGCTGTTTTTT.

The V gene is TRBV7-3, the J gene TRBJ1-2; 7 bases align to TRBD1. The CDR3 extends over 13 amino acids. J lost 8 bases, V lost 5 bases, and 8 bases had no gene match. The germline gives CDR1 SGHTA, CDR2 FQGTGA. For the CDR3, the DNA is TGTGCCAGCAGCGGAACAGGGGTGGGAGGCTACACCTTC. Protein: CASSGTGVGGYTF.

Only a few counts were recorded for this clone. The gene calls are TRBV28 and TRBJ2-7; D possibly uses TRBD1 or TRBD2 (5 bases each). The CDR3 has 12 residues. From germline, CDR1 is MDHEN and CDR2 SYDVKM. CDR3 sequence reads: CSNRWAGYEQYF. CDR3 nucleotide sequence: TGTTCCAACAGGTGGGCGGGCTACGAGCAGTACTTC.

This clone was seen only a few times. In DNA form, the CDR3 reads TGTGCCAGCAGCTTACCGAGCGGGAGTTTGGATACCCAGTACTTC. Amino acid sequence: CASSLPSGSLDTQYF. The chain is built from TRBV7-2 and TRBJ2-5, with 8 bases that match TRBD2. The germline V gene encodes CDR1 SGHTA and CDR2 FQGNSA. The CDR3 contains 15 residues. V lost 2 bases, J lost 8 bases, and 10 bases stayed unmatched.

This clone was seen a single time. Other DNA sequences in this sample translate to the same CDR3. J is TRBJ1-4 and V is TRBV29-1; D is undetermined. The CDR3 covers 13 residues. From germline, CDR1 is SQVTM and CDR2 ANQGSEA. V was shortened by 6 bases and J by 1 base, with 9 bases between the two germline ends. CDR3 sequence (DNA): TGCAGCGTCTCTGTTATAACTAATGAAAAACTGTTTTTT. Residues: CSVSVITNEKLFF.

The chain is built from TRBV6-5 and TRBJ2-1; D is undetermined. The V and J ends lost 5 bases and 7 bases respectively, with 12 bases between them. Germline assignment: CDR1 MNHEY and CDR2 SVGAGI. The CDR3 extends over 13 amino acids. The CDR3 DNA follows: TGTGCCAGCAGTACGGTGCTGCTAAATGAGCAGTTCTTC. This translates into CASSTVLLNEQFF.

The V and J genes are TRBV6-4 and TRBJ1-3; D unclear. The V end lost 6 bases, the J end lost 0 bases, and 12 bases lay between the germline ends. This CDR3 spans 15 amino acids. Germline V gene data show CDR1 as MRHNA and CDR2 as SNTAGT. The CDR3 DNA reads TGTGCCAGCAGGGAACAGTCGAGCTCTGGAAACACCATATATTTT. As protein: CASREQSSSGNTIYF.

The rearrangement uses TRBV6-5 and TRBJ2-1, with D perhaps TRBD2 (5 bases). CDR3 length: 14 amino acids. CDR1 is MNHEY and CDR2 is SVGAGI in the germline V gene. The germline V and J ends were trimmed by 5 bases and 8 bases, with 16 bases remaining between them. The CDR3 DNA reads TGTGCCAGCAGTGGAGGAACTACGGCGCATGAGCAGTTCTTC. Translating it yields CASSGGTTAHEQFF.

V is TRBV19 and J is TRBJ2-7, with 11 bases aligning to TRBD2. Germline trimming cut 3 bases from V and 4 bases from J; bases unmatched to any gene: 2. Germline loops: CDR1 LNHDA, CDR2 SQIVND (reference sequence). This CDR3 region has 14 residues. CDR3 sequence reads: CASSMGLADYEQYF. The CDR3, as DNA: TGTGCCAGTAGTATGGGACTAGCGGATTACGAGCAGTACTTC. Complete variable domain (other parts from reference TRBV19 and TRBJ2-7): DGGITQSPKYLFRKEGQNVTLSCEQNLNHDAMYWYRQDPGQGLRLIYYSQIVNDFQKGDIAEGYSVSREKKESFPLTVTSAQKNPTAFYLCASSMGLADYEQYFGPGTRLTVT.

The gene calls are TRBV7-9 and TRBJ1-5, with unresolved D. The CDR3 loop spans 12 amino acids. V was cut by 5 bases and J by 4 bases, with 6 bases left in between. Germline CDR1 and CDR2: SEHNR and FQNEAQ (reference sequence). CDR3 sequence reads: CASSVQNQPQHF. The CDR3 DNA follows: TGTGCCAGCAGCGTTCAAAATCAGCCCCAGCATTTT.

The V and J genes are TRBV18 and TRBJ1-5; 8 bases align to TRBD1. Per the germline V gene, CDR1 is KGHSH and CDR2 is LQKENI. The V and J ends lost 3 bases and 6 bases, in that order; junction bases with no gene match: 4. The CDR3 consists of 14 residues. The CDR3 DNA follows: TGTGCCAGCTCACCCCGGACAGGGAGTCAGCCCCAGCATTTT. Translated: CASSPRTGSQPQHF. The variable domain in full, completed from reference TRBV18 and TRBJ1-5, reads NAGVMQNPRHLVRRRGQEARLRCSPMKGHSHVYWYRQLPEEGLKFMVYLQKENIIDESGMPKERFSAEFPKEGPSILRIQQVVRGDSAAYFCASSPRTGSQPQHFGDGTRLSIL.

V and J are TRBV18 and TRBJ2-2, with D tentatively TRBD2 (6 bases). Germline CDR1 KGHSH, CDR2 LQKENI. V lost 1 base and J 5 bases, leaving 14 bases between the germline ends. The CDR3 extends over 16 amino acids. The CDR3, as DNA: TGTGCCAGCTCACCACGGACGGGAGCTCGAACCGGGGAGCTGTTTTTT. The encoded protein is CASSPRTGARTGELFF.

The rearrangement uses TRBV11-2 and TRBJ1-1, with D hard to call. Trimming removed 0 bases at V and 10 bases at J, with 12 bases between. Germline lookup yields CDR1 SGHAT and CDR2 FQNNGV. The length of the CDR3 is 13 residues. CDR3 sequence (DNA): TGTGCCAGCAGCTTAGACTTGTCACCAGGAGCTTTCTTT. Amino acids: CASSLDLSPGAFF.

This rearrangement joins TRBV4-1 to TRBJ2-3; the match to TRBD2 covers 10 bases. In germline, CDR1 is MGHRA, CDR2 YSYEKL. V dropped 6 bases and J dropped 3; count of bases not matched to a gene: 6. This CDR3 comprises 15 residues. In DNA, the CDR3 is TGCGCCAGCAGTCACGGACTAGCGGAGACAGATACGCAGTATTTT. Amino acid sequence: CASSHGLAETDTQYF.

A single count supports this clone. The chain uses TRBV5-1 and TRBJ2-7, with 7 bases fitting TRBD2. J lost 2 bases, V lost 5 bases, and 4 bases had no gene match. From germline, CDR1 is SGHRS and CDR2 YFSETQ. The CDR3 has 13 residues. The CDR3 DNA reads TGCGCCAGCAGAGCGGGACCTACCTACGAGCAGTACTTC. Translation: CASRAGPTYEQYF.